The source of this T cell receptor beta chain is a study of blood T cell repertoires in COVID-19. The wider study: From the United States, Italy and Spain came samples of acute and convalescent COVID-19. T cells, B-cell-depleted T cells, or PBMCs provided the cDNA or gDNA that served as material.

Methods used by the authors: Estimates of nucleated cell counts were drawn from the amplification of reference gene primers. Some clones are missing from TCRdb's copy, which holds only in-frame ones; the method was immunoSEQ multiplex PCR. V, J and clone size were drawn from that table, and D and trimming were deduced from the DNA. The sample lists 200,000 to 250,000 clones, about nine tenths seen once, with around 2.9% in the top ten. From germline, CDR1 is MNHNY and CDR2 SVGAGI (reference sequence). V was trimmed by 10 bases and J by 1 base, leaving 13 bases between them. The CDR3 runs to 13 residues. This clone was detected a few times.

Sequencing was done on a sample of peripheral blood. The sequence was collected from a woman between 55 and 75 years old with acute or convalescent COVID-19. This sequence joins TRBV6-6 and TRBJ1-1; a possible D gene is TRBD1 (5 bases). DNA for the CDR3: TGTGCCATCTTCGACAGACAGAACACTGAAGCTTTCTTT. Encoded protein: CAIFDRQNTEAFF.